Below are 30 T cell receptor beta chains sequenced from a single sample in a study of T cells in Graves' hyperthyroidism and ophthalmopathy. From RNA transcripts, TCR beta CDR3 regions were amplified. When the TCR CDR3 underwent first-round RT-PCR, the HTBI primer set was used. TCRdb analysed the multiplex PCR reads with MiXCR anew, one entry per CDR3 protein. This sample has about 480,000 distinct CDR3 sequences, with about 15% found just once. Sequenced material: blood. Every receptor here comes from a woman under 30 with Graves' hyperthyroidism.

Many counts were recorded for this clonotype. V gene TRBV12-3 or TRBV12-4 combines with J gene TRBJ1-1; D not certain. V shed 8 bases and J shed 0 bases, with 7 bases lying between them. CDR3 length: 12 residues. The CDR3 protein is CASLVLNTEAFF. CDR3 DNA: TGTGCCAGCTTGGTACTGAACACTGAAGCTTTCTTT.

This clonotype was seen many times. The rearrangement joins TRBV12-3 or TRBV12-4 to TRBJ2-7; possible D gene TRBD1, 6 bases. The ends were cut back, 6 bases at V and 2 bases at J, with 17 bases in the middle. The CDR3 loop spans 15 amino acids. The CDR3 region is CASSSFGGGPYEQYF. Here the CDR3 DNA reads TGTGCCAGCAGCTCGTTTGGGGGCGGACCCTACGAGCAGTACTTC.

This clonotype was observed at least ten times. The CDR3 DNA reads TGTGCCAGCTCACCAGGATTACTAAGTAACTATGGCTACACCTTC. The encoded protein is CASSPGLLSNYGYTF. This chain joins TRBV18 and TRBJ1-2; no clear D. This CDR3 has 15 residues. Germline V gene sequence: CDR1 KGHSH, CDR2 LQKENI. Trimming removed 2 bases from V and 1 base from J, with 11 bases in between. Using reference TRBV18 and TRBJ1-2 for the parts outside the CDR3, the full variable domain is NAGVMQNPRHLVRRRGQEARLRCSPMKGHSHVYWYRQLPEEGLKFMVYLQKENIIDESGMPKERFSAEFPKEGPSILRIQQVVRGDSAAYFCASSPGLLSNYGYTFGSGTRLTVV.

There are many counts of this clonotype. This chain links TRBV20-1 with TRBJ2-1; the match to TRBD2 covers 11 bases. Trimming removed 6 bases from V and 0 bases from J; junction bases left unmatched: 10. This CDR3 is 17 amino acids long. Germline CDR1 is DFQATT and CDR2 is SNEGSKA (reference sequence). CDR3 in DNA: TGCAGTGCCGTCGGGACTAGCGGATCTAGCTCCTACAATGAGCAGTTCTTC. Translation: CSAVGTSGSSSYNEQFF.

This clonotype was detected a few times. The chain recombines TRBV20-1 with TRBJ2-1, with D possibly being TRBD1 (6 bases). This CDR3 spans 16 amino acids. V dropped 3 bases and J dropped 5 bases, with 20 bases sitting between them. From germline, CDR1 is DFQATT and CDR2 SNEGSKA (reference sequence). In nucleotides, the CDR3 is TGCAGTGCTAGTGGGACCCGGGACAACCTCCACAATGAGCAGTTCTTC. Translating it yields CSASGTRDNLHNEQFF.

This clonotype was observed many times. CDR3: CASSSQGTSSYNSPLHF. The CDR3 region has the DNA TGTGCCAGCAGCTCCCAAGGCACCAGCTCCTATAATTCACCCCTCCACTTT. The chain is built from TRBV11-2 and TRBJ1-6; D remains ambiguous. Per germline, CDR1 SGHAT and CDR2 FQNNGV. The length of the CDR3 is 17 residues. The V end lost 4 bases, the J end lost 0 bases, and 13 bases lay between the germline ends.

The sample holds many counts of this clonotype. The V gene is TRBV12-3 or TRBV12-4, the J gene TRBJ1-1; D is unresolved. The V end lost 5 bases, the J end lost 6 bases, and 13 bases lay between the germline ends. This CDR3 is 13 amino acids long. The CDR3 reads CASSDLTWAEAFF. CDR3 DNA sequence: TGTGCCAGCAGTGACCTTACGTGGGCTGAAGCTTTCTTT.

This clonotype was seen at least ten times. CDR3 coding DNA: TGCAGTGCTAGAGGGACAGGGTCCTACGAGCAGTACGTC. Translating it yields CSARGTGSYEQYV. The J gene is TRBJ2-7, the V gene TRBV20-1, with TRBD1 matching 8 bases. Germline CDR1 and CDR2: DFQATT and SNEGSKA (reference sequence). This CDR3 comprises 13 residues. Trimming cost V 1 base and J 1 base; bases outside gene matches: 0.

This clonotype was counted many times. The junction shows a germline mismatch at one end, possibly a read error. The chain combines TRBV11-2 with TRBJ1-1; possible D gene TRBD1, 6 bases. The CDR3 covers 13 residues. Germline V gene data show CDR1 as SGHAT and CDR2 as FQNNGV. CDR3 sequence reads: CASSFQGQTEASF. CDR3 nucleotide sequence: TGTGCCAGCAGTTTCCAGGGGCAAACTGAAGCTTCCTTT.

The sample holds many counts of this clonotype. The chain carries TRBV15 and TRBJ1-2, with no clear D. V gave up 0 bases and J gave up 8 bases, with 16 bases separating them. Germline lookup yields CDR1 LNHNV and CDR2 YYDKDF (reference sequence). This CDR3 is built from 15 residues. This CDR3 reads CATSRDDKVNGGYTF. The DNA for the CDR3 is TGTGCCACCAGCAGAGATGATAAGGTCAACGGGGGCTACACCTTC.

This clonotype was detected ten times or more. V usage is TRBV2 and J usage is TRBJ2-7; the match to TRBD1 covers 8 bases. CDR1 and CDR2 (germline): SNHLY, FYNNEI. Unmatched junction bases numbered 5, after V lost 2 bases and J lost 5 bases. This CDR3 comprises 14 residues. The chain's CDR3 is CASSERQGRNEQYF. The DNA for the CDR3 is TGTGCCAGCAGTGAAAGACAGGGGAGAAACGAGCAGTACTTC.

The J gene is TRBJ1-5, the V gene TRBV6-5, with D tentatively TRBD1 (6 bases). Germline assignment: CDR1 MNHEY and CDR2 SVGAGI. The CDR3 spans 15 residues. The V end was cut by 0 bases, the J end by 9 bases, with 15 bases between. CDR3 loop: CASSYSWQGQGPQHF. The CDR3 DNA sequence: TGTGCCAGCAGTTACTCGTGGCAGGGGCAAGGGCCCCAGCATTTT.

In this sample, this clonotype turned up many times. The chain uses TRBV7-9 and TRBJ2-7; a possible D gene is TRBD2 (6 bases). The germline gives CDR1 SEHNR, CDR2 FQNEAQ (reference sequence). Trimming cost V 2 bases and J 2 bases, with 13 bases left between them. The length of the CDR3 is 15 residues. CDR3 sequence (DNA): TGTGCCAGCAGCTTATCGGGACTGGCGACCTACGAGCAGTACGTC. Protein product: CASSLSGLATYEQYV.

The V call is TRBV3-1, the J call TRBJ2-5; tentative D call: TRBD2 (5 bases). The germline gives CDR1 LGHDT, CDR2 YNNKEL (reference sequence). V lost 10 bases and J lost 0, with 15 bases in between. This CDR3 has 14 residues. The CDR3 here is CATGIKRNQETQYF. The DNA for the CDR3 is TGTGCCACCGGGATTAAGCGGAACCAAGAGACCCAGTACTTC.

This clonotype was seen many times. V is TRBV11-2 and J is TRBJ2-1; 11 positions agree with TRBD2. The germline CDR1 and CDR2 sequences are SGHAT and FQNNGV. This CDR3 has 16 amino acids. V trimming: 4 bases; J trimming: 7 bases; junction bases outside the gene matches: 9. This CDR3 reads CASSSRPGLAENEQFF. For the CDR3, the DNA is TGTGCCAGCAGCTCCCGCCCGGGACTAGCGGAGAATGAGCAGTTCTTC.

At least ten counts were recorded for this clonotype. V gene TRBV12-3 or TRBV12-4 combines with J gene TRBJ1-2; 7 bases align to TRBD1. J gave up 5 bases and V 5 bases, and 8 bases lay outside the gene matches. The CDR3 is made up of 14 amino acids. The CDR3 sequence: CASSDRAPPYGYTF. The CDR3, as DNA: TGTGCCAGCAGTGACAGGGCGCCTCCTTATGGCTACACCTTC.

This clonotype has at least ten counts. The chain couples TRBV14 to TRBJ2-1; no definite D call. In germline, CDR1 is SGHDN, CDR2 FVKESK. The CDR3 covers 15 residues. Trimming pared 1 base from V and 0 bases from J, leaving 7 bases between. CDR3 residues: CASSQGRVSYNEQFF. The CDR3 DNA reads as TGTGCCAGCAGCCAAGGAAGGGTCTCCTACAATGAGCAGTTCTTC.

The chain uses TRBV3-1 and TRBJ1-1; 7 bases match TRBD1. Germline-derived CDR1 and CDR2 are LGHDT and YNNKEL (reference sequence). The trim removed 4 bases at V and 3 bases at J, leaving 14 bases unmatched. This CDR3 has 17 residues. As DNA, the CDR3 is TGTGCCAGCAGCCTCTCTCGGTCCCACAGGGGAGACACTGAAGCTTTCTTT. It is translated as CASSLSRSHRGDTEAFF. Together with reference TRBV3-1 and TRBJ1-1, the CDR3 gives the full variable domain: DTAVSQTPKYLVTQMGNDKSIKCEQNLGHDTMYWYKQDSKKFLKIMFSYNNKELIINETVPNRFSPKSPDKAHLNLHINSLELGDSAVYFCASSLSRSHRGDTEAFFGQGTRLTVV.

The V and J genes are TRBV27 and TRBJ1-4, with a possible D match to TRBD1 (6 bases). The CDR3 consists of 15 residues. Trimming stripped 2 bases from V and 0 bases from J, with 7 bases between. Per germline, CDR1 MNHEY and CDR2 SMNVEV (reference sequence). The CDR3 sequence is CASSLGTTTNEKLFF. In DNA form, the CDR3 reads TGTGCCAGCAGTTTAGGGACAACAACTAATGAAAAACTGTTTTTT.

Only a few counts were recorded for this clonotype. CDR3 protein: CASDGGLGPNIQYF. In DNA, the CDR3 is TGTGCCTCTGACGGAGGGTTAGGTCCCAACATTCAGTACTTC. The chain joins TRBV30 to TRBJ2-4; a possible D gene is TRBD2 (6 bases). Germline CDR1 reads GTSNPN; CDR2 reads SVGIG (reference sequence). Trimming stripped 7 bases from V and 7 bases from J, with 20 bases between. The CDR3 has 14 amino acids.

This clonotype was seen many times. The chain employs TRBV12-3 or TRBV12-4 and TRBJ1-3; D uncertain. The CDR3 consists of 13 residues. The germline V and J ends were trimmed by 10 bases and 0 bases, with 10 bases remaining between them. CDR3 sequence reads: CATFGDSGNTIYF. The CDR3 coding sequence is TGTGCCACCTTTGGGGACTCTGGAAACACCATATATTTT.

This clonotype was found many times. This sequence joins TRBV3-1 and TRBJ2-3, with a possible D match to TRBD2 (6 bases). Germline CDR1 is LGHDT and CDR2 is YNNKEL (reference sequence). CDR3 size: 14 residues. The germline V and J ends were trimmed by 1 base and 4 bases, with 9 bases remaining between them. DNA for the CDR3: TGTGCCAGCAGCCAAGTCTCTAGCGCAGATACGCAGTATTTT. Translating gives CASSQVSSADTQYF.

This clonotype was counted ten times or more. The chain couples TRBV6-1 to TRBJ1-2, with TRBD1 identical over 10 bases. The V gene end was trimmed by 5 bases and the J gene end by 4 bases; junction bases not matched to a gene: 10. Germline CDR1 MNHNS, CDR2 SASEGT. This CDR3 is 16 amino acids long. CDR3 in DNA: TGTGCCAGCAGTTCCCTGACAGGGGGCAATGTCTATGGCTACACCTTC. Protein product: CASSSLTGGNVYGYTF.

Points on this clonotype: Given the absence of the conserved phenylalanine or tryptophan at the CDR3 end, a read error is likely. J is TRBJ2-7 and V is TRBV30; 11 bases agree with TRBD2. Per germline, CDR1 GTSNPN and CDR2 SVGIG (reference sequence). This CDR3 is built from 14 residues. After removal of 1 base from V and 2 bases from J, the junction contained 1 base not matched to a gene. The CDR3 DNA is TGTGCCTGGAGTGGACTAGCGGGAACCTACGAGCAGTACCTC. It codes for CAWSGLAGTYEQYL.

This clonotype was recorded many times. This rearrangement joins TRBV7-3 to TRBJ2-1; either TRBD1 or TRBD2 may supply D (5 bases each). The CDR3 contains 14 residues. Between the trimmed V and J ends, which lost 5 bases and 6 bases, there was a span of 14 bases. Germline V gives CDR1 SGHTA, CDR2 FQGTGA. The CDR3 sequence is CASSTGPLGNEQFF. CDR3 bases: TGTGCCAGCAGCACGGGACCCCTTGGCAATGAGCAGTTCTTC.

The rearrangement links TRBV4-2 to TRBJ2-2, with 14 bases identical to TRBD2. Germline lookup yields CDR1 LGHNA and CDR2 YNFKEQ. The length of the CDR3 is 19 residues. Losses at the gene ends were 4 bases for V and 4 bases for J; bases not matched to a gene: 11. The CDR3 is CASSPLQTSGRAGTGELFF. CDR3 DNA sequence: TGTGCCAGCAGCCCCCTCCAGACTAGCGGGAGGGCCGGCACCGGGGAGCTGTTTTTT.

This clonotype was observed a few times. V gene TRBV11-2 combines with J gene TRBJ2-7, with 7 nucleotides matching TRBD2. The CDR3 totals 15 residues. The V and J ends lost 3 bases and 3 bases, in that order; junction bases with no gene match: 8. Per the germline V gene, CDR1 is SGHAT and CDR2 is FQNNGV. The DNA for the CDR3 is TGTGCCAGCAGCTTGAAATTAAGGGACTACTACGAGCAGTACTTC. This translates into CASSLKLRDYYEQYF.

The rearrangement links TRBV2 to TRBJ1-2, with TRBD1 as a possible D gene (5 bases). Trimming took off 3 bases at V and 4 bases at J, with 6 bases between the two ends. The CDR3 has 12 amino acids. The V gene's germline CDR1 is SNHLY and CDR2 FYNNEI. CDR3 nucleotide sequence: TGTGCCAGCAGTGAGAGGGGCTATGGCTACACCTTC. This codes for CASSERGYGYTF. The complete variable domain, with remaining parts taken from reference TRBV2 and TRBJ1-2, reads EPEVTQTPSHQVTQMGQEVILRCVPISNHLYFYWYRQILGQKVEFLVSFYNNEISEKSEIFDDQFSVERPDGSNFTLKIRSTKLEDSAMYFCASSERGYGYTFGSGTRLTVV.

This clonotype turned up a few times. The chain joins TRBV7-9 to TRBJ1-6; no firm D call. Per the germline V gene, CDR1 is SEHNR and CDR2 is FQNEAQ (reference sequence). V lost 7 bases, J lost 9 bases, and 19 bases lay in between. This CDR3 has 15 residues. CDR3 in amino acids: CASNAVGVESSPLHF. The CDR3 region has the DNA TGTGCCAGCAACGCCGTTGGGGTGGAATCTTCACCCCTCCACTTT.

This clonotype was seen repeatedly, ten times or more. The V call is TRBV11-2, the J call TRBJ1-2; no clear D. The CDR3 runs 15 residues. Germline loops: CDR1 SGHAT, CDR2 FQNNGV. The V end lost 5 bases, the J end lost 1 base, and 14 bases lay between the germline ends. CDR3 DNA sequence: TGTGCCAGCAGCCCCGACACCCGTCGTAACTATGGCTACACCTTC. It is translated as CASSPDTRRNYGYTF.